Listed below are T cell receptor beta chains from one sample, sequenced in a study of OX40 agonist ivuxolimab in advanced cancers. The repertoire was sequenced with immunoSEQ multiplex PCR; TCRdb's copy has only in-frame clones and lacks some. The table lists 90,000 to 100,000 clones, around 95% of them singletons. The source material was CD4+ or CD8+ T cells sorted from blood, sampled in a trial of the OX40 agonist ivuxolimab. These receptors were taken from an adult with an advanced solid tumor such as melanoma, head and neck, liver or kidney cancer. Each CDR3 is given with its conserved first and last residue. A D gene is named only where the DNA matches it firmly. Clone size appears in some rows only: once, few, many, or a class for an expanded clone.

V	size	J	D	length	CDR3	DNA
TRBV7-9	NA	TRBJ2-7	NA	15	CASSLDREGSYEQYF	TGTGCCAGCAGCCTCGACAGGGAGGGCTCCTACGAGCAGTACTTC
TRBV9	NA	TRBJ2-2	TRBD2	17	CASSALAGGANTGELFF	TGTGCCAGCAGCGCCCTAGCGGGGGGGGCGAACACCGGGGAGCTGTTTTTT
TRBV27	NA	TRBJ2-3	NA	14	CASSLRGSVNTQYF	TGTGCCAGCAGTTTAAGGGGTAGTGTAAATACGCAGTATTTT
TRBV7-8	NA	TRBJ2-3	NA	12	CASSLGVDTQYF	TGTGCCAGCAGCCTGGGGGTCGATACGCAGTATTTT
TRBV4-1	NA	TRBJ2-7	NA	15	CASTIRFPGSYEQYF	TGCGCCAGCACCATCCGATTCCCAGGCTCCTACGAGCAGTACTTC
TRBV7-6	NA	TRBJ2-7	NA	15	CASSLGDNGSYEQYF	TGTGCCAGCAGCTTGGGGGACAACGGCTCCTACGAGCAGTACTTC
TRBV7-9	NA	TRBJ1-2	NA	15	CASTLEVGGGYGYTF	TGTGCCAGCACCTTAGAAGTGGGGGGCGGCTATGGCTACACCTTC
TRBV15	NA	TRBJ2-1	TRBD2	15	CATWTSGASYNEQFF	TGTGCCACGTGGACTAGCGGAGCCTCCTACAATGAGCAGTTCTTC
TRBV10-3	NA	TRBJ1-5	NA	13	CAISESPVGPQHF	TGTGCCATCAGTGAGTCGCCGGTCGGGCCCCAGCATTTT
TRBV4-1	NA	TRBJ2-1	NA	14	CASSPSTFYNEQFF	TGCGCCAGCAGCCCGTCGACGTTTTACAATGAGCAGTTCTTC
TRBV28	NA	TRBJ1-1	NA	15	CASDSVRTDHTEAFF	TGTGCCAGTGACAGCGTGCGGACCGATCACACTGAAGCTTTCTTT
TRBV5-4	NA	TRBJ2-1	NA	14	CASSDSSSYNEQFF	TGTGCCAGCTCCGACTCGAGCTCCTACAATGAGCAGTTCTTC
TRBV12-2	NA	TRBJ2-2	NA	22	CASQGLEGPGLAGELNTGELFF	TGTGCAAGTCAGGGGCTGGAGGGCCCGGGACTAGCGGGAGAATTGAACACCGGGGAGCTGTTTTTT
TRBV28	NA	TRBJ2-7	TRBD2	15	CASSLLAGKTYEQYF	TGTGCCAGCAGCCTACTAGCGGGAAAAACCTACGAGCAGTACTTC
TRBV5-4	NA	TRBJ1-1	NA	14	CASRPSSHDTEAFF	TGTGCCAGCAGGCCGTCCAGTCACGACACTGAAGCTTTCTTT
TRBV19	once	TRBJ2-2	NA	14	CASRRRENTGELFF	TGTGCCAGTAGGAGGAGGGAGAACACCGGGGAGCTGTTTTTT
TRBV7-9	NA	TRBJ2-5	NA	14	CASSPRQYQETQYF	TGTGCCAGCAGCCCACGACAGTATCAAGAGACCCAGTACTTC
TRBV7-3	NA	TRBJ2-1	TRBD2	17	CASSLLSGTSGGNEQFF	TGTGCCAGCAGCTTGCTAAGCGGGACTAGCGGGGGGAATGAGCAGTTCTTC
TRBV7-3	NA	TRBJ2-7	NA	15	CASSPGYGGPDEQYF	TGTGCCAGCAGCCCCGGGTATGGCGGGCCCGACGAGCAGTACTTC
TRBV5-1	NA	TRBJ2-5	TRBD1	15	CASSDVQGPRETQYF	TGCGCCAGCAGCGATGTACAGGGGCCGAGGGAGACCCAGTACTTC
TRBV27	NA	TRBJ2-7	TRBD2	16	CASSSGQREVSYEQYF	TGTGCCAGCAGTTCCGGCCAGCGGGAGGTCTCCTACGAGCAGTACTTC
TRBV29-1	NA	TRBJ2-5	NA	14	CSAGTRLRGETQYF	TGCAGCGCCGGGACACGTCTAAGGGGGGAGACCCAGTACTTC
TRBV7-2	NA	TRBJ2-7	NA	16	CASSPPYALGAVEQYF	TGTGCCAGCAGCCCCCCTTATGCTCTGGGGGCGGTCGAGCAGTACTTC
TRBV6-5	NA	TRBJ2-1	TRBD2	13	CASRTSGYNEQFF	TGTGCCAGCCGGACTAGCGGATACAATGAGCAGTTCTTC
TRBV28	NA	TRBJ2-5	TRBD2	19	CASSFPPGLAGGLQETQYF	TGTGCCAGCAGTTTCCCTCCGGGACTAGCGGGGGGATTACAAGAGACCCAGTACTTC